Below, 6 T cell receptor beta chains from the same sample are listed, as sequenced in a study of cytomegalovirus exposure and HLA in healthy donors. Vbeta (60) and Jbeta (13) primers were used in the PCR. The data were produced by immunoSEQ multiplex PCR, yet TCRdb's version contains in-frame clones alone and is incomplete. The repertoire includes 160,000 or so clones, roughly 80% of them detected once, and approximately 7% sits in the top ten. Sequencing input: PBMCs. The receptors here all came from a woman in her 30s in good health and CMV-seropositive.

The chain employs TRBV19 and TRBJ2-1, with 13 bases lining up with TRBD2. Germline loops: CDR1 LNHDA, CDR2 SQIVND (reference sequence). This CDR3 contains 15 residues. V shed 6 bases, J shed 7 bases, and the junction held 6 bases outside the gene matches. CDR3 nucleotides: TGTGCCAGTAGGCTACTAGCGGGGGGGGCAAATGAGCAGTTCTTC. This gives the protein CASRLLAGGANEQFF. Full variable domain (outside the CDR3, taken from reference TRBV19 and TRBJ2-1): DGGITQSPKYLFRKEGQNVTLSCEQNLNHDAMYWYRQDPGQGLRLIYYSQIVNDFQKGDIAEGYSVSREKKESFPLTVTSAQKNPTAFYLCASRLLAGGANEQFFGPGTRLTVL.

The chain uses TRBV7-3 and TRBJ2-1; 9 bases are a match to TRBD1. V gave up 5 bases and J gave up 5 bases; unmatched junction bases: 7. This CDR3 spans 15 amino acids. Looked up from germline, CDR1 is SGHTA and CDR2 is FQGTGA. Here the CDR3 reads CASSPAGTGNNEQFF. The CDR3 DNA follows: TGTGCCAGCAGCCCAGCGGGGACAGGGAACAATGAGCAGTTCTTC.

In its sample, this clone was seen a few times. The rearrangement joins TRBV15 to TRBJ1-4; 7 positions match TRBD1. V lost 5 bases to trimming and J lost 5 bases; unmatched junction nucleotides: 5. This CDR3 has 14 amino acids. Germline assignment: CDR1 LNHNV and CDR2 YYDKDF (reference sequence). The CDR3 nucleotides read TGTGCCACCAGCGTCGGGACAGAGAATGAAAAACTGTTTTTT. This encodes CATSVGTENEKLFF.

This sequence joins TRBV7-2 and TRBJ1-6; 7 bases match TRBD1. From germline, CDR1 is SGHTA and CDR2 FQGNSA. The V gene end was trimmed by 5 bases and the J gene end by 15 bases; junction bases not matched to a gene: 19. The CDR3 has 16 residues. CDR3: CASSPAMRTGNHHLHF. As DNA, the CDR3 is TGTGCCAGCAGCCCAGCGATGCGGACAGGAAATCATCACCTCCACTTT.

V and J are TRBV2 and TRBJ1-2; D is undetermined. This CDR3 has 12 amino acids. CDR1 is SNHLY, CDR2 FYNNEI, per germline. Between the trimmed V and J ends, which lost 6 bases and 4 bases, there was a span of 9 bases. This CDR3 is CASRRDPYGYTF. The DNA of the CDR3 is TGTGCCAGCAGACGGGATCCCTATGGCTACACCTTC.

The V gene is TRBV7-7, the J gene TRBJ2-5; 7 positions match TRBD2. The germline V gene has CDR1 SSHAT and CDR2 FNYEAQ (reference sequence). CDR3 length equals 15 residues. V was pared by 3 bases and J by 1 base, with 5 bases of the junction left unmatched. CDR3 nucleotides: TGTGCCAGCAGCTTCTTAGCGGGTATCCAAGAGACCCAGTACTTC. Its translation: CASSFLAGIQETQYF.